This TCR beta chain was sequenced in a study of radiotherapy plus CTLA-4 blockade in lung cancer. Across the whole study: Among patients, approximately 19% showed objective responses, and approximately 30% had disease control. General study findings and limits: Expansion in blood of tumor-derived TCR clones was seen after radiotherapy plus ipilimumab.

CDR3 size: 15 residues. The V gene end was trimmed by 5 bases and the J gene end by 5 bases; junction bases not matched to a gene: 8. Germline V gene data show CDR1 as SGDLS and CDR2 as YYNGEE. For this clone: Antigen unknown.

Focal radiation plus CTLA-4 blockade with ipilimumab was given to patients with chemo-refractory metastatic non-small-cell lung cancer. Measured with immunoSEQ multiplex PCR; TCRdb has only the in-frame clones, and not every one. Among over 50,000 clones listed, roughly 80% were seen once. The starting material was peripheral blood, obtained from a patient treated with radiotherapy plus ipilimumab. The J gene is TRBJ2-3, the V gene TRBV9; 10 bases line up with TRBD2. This TCR was sampled from a human donor with non-small cell lung cancer who had a partial response to radiotherapy plus ipilimumab. The CDR3 nucleotides read TGTGCCAGCAGTCGAGCGGGGGGGCGGGGAGATACGCAGTATTTT. It is translated as CASSRAGGRGDTQYF.